This T cell receptor (beta chain) was obtained from a study of CD8 T cells in ankylosing spondylitis (dated by TCRdb to the late 2010s). With regard to the full study: To find TCR variants linked to disease, the study profiled T cell receptor beta repertoires in ankylosing spondylitis patients and healthy donors. Samples of peripheral blood were taken, and for ankylosing spondylitis patients, synovial fluid was collected as well. The full study cohort comprised 20 to 25 ankylosing spondylitis patients and over 95 healthy donors.

Concerning this clonotype itself: Its specific antigen is unknown. No much larger clone exists at a distance of one base, and base qualities are not known.

Results the study describes overall, beyond this receptor: Some of the motif variants had been reported before in the synovial fluid and blood of reactive arthritis patients, a finding that suggests common disease-initiation mechanisms. A CD8+ phenotype was shown by the disease-linked clones, which were found at relatively low frequencies in peripheral blood. The disease-linked clones were reported to be significantly enriched in matched synovial fluid samples from ankylosing spondylitis patients. A TCR beta motif made up of several highly homologous amino acid variants appeared to be characteristic of blood from ankylosing spondylitis patients.

V was cut back by 5 bases and J by 5 bases, leaving a gap of 10 bases between them. CDR1 and CDR2 were assigned from the germline V gene as MDHEN and SYDVKM. The CDR3 starts with the cysteine, ends with the phenylalanine, and has 12 residues. The entry retains the CDR3 DNA only, 36 bases that are in frame from base 1. Reads for this sample came from an Illumina HiSeq 2500. Quantitative 5'-RACE with molecular barcodes was the method used to prepare the TCR beta libraries. As for the authors' bioinformatics: Disease-linked TCR variants were identified with a new computational method built on a probabilistic model of VDJ rearrangement. TCRdb reprocessing: public reads trimmed at Q25 with fastp, clones called with MiXCR, in-frame beta chains kept. Every entry covers one CDR3 protein and lists the most common genes and DNA from its rows. The V and J calls were determined by TCRdb, not by the authors. The sample includes about 440,000 distinct CDR3 sequences, with roughly 18% observed a single time. In total, the top ten clones hold around 0.92% of the sample.

This receptor was taken from a male donor with ankylosing spondylitis. The rearranged chain carries TRBV28 and TRBJ2-7; no D gene is confidently identified. Sequenced: blood, either unsorted or a sorted T cell fraction (not recorded which). The sequenced DNA is TGTGCCAGCAGTCCCGATCCCCACGAGCAGTACTTC. Its protein product is CASSPDPHEQYF.